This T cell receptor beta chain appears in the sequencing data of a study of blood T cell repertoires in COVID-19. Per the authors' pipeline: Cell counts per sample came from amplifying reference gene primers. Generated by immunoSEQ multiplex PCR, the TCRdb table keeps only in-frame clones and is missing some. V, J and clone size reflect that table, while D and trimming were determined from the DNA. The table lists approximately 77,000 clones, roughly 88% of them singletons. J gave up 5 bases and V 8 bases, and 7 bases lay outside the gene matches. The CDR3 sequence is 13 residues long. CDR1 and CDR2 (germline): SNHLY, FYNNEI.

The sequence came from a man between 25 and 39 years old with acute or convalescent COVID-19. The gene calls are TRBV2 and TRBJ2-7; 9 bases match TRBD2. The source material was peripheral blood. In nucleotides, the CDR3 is TGTGCCAGCGCGGGAGGGGGGGTGAACGAGCAGTACTTC. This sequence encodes CASAGGGVNEQYF.